This TCR beta chain derives from a study of cytomegalovirus exposure and HLA in healthy donors (dated by TCRdb to between 2016 and 2019). Study-wide context: According to an earlier analysis of 587 of the donors, about 190 million T cells yielded 120 million or so unique TCR beta sequences and more than 250 Gb of sequence data. An early release that covered fewer than 750 HLA-typed donors contained about 290 gigabases of sequencing data and 70 million to 100 million unique TCR sequences. In a later analysis, previously published TCR beta repertoires from roughly 710 donors were re-analyzed and high-resolution HLA genotyping was added so that TCR occurrence patterns could be studied. The study used immunosequencing to profile the T cell repertoires of around 600 subjects and linked those repertoires to cytomegalovirus serostatus. The study aimed to test whether signatures of past pathogen exposure could be identified by cataloging public T cell receptors. A few DR-DQ haplotypes were treated as single units for association and clustering because of strong linkage in the cohort. Every discovery cohort repertoire had been produced on one sequencing platform. Among the 398 genotyped donors, approximately 81% belonged to the genetic ancestry cluster associated with self-reported Caucasian donors. Typing coverage varied by locus: about 629-640 donors for A, B, C, DRB1 and DQB1; more than 500 for DQA1; more than 600 for DPA1; approximately 450 for DPB1. Alongside the repertoire data, information on donor age, sex, ethnicity and CMV serostatus was compiled. In a later genetic analysis, genome-wide SNP genotypes for about 65% of the 666 donors were used, and that subset was treated as a discovery cohort. An earlier analysis of about 600 of the donors used high-throughput TCR beta sequencing to judge whether each TCR beta V gene segment behaved as functional or pseudogenic. HLA typing covered class I and class II loci at four-digit resolution. High-throughput TCR immunosequencing, statistical association of individual TCRs with disease status, and machine learning were combined to predict cytomegalovirus infection status. Besides the first cohort of under 700 subjects, a separate validation cohort made up of 90 to 150 different subjects was used. Among approximately 370 genotyped donors of the cohort, an average of around 250,000 unique TCR beta nucleotide sequences was sequenced per donor, of which about 18% were non-productive. In the later analysis, no new phenotypic data were used to find candidate immune exposures; instead, reliance was placed on TCR beta sequences and their occurrence across donors.

Broader findings and caveats from the paper: A further reported finding was that TCR beta sequences accurately predicted the HLA-A and HLA-B alleles for most subjects in the first cohort. A later analysis reported that several top co-occurrence clusters appeared linked to parvovirus B19, influenza, CMV and Epstein-Barr virus. According to the authors, the approach could potentially be generalized to other disease states and immunological phenotypes. The sequencing pipeline was judged likely to have produced a cluster of highly shared sequence variants as a technical artifact. Roughly uniform sequencing depth across donors was assumed in presence/absence analyses, although this assumption may not hold. According to a later analysis, TCR association rates differed among HLA loci, with DRB1 alleles showing the most associated TCRs and HLA-C alleles showing the fewest. In a later genetic analysis, fewer N-insertions in productive TCRs were reported among donors in an Asian-associated ancestry cluster than the approximately 670-donor mean. The earlier analysis of 587 of the donors excluded seventeen rarely observed V segments, including chromosome 9 orphons, because counts were too low. This cohort had only TCR beta chains sequenced, and the lack of alpha or paired-chain data limited which features could be detected. Strong co-occurrence of HLA alleles, especially DR and DQ, made assigning TCR associations to individual alleles difficult. Most CMV-associated TCR beta chains appeared to be HLA-restricted in a later analysis, and the HLA associations seemed to be driven largely by CMV exposure. In the study, some 180 TCR beta chains were listed as associated with cytomegalovirus. Because HLA typing was missing for some donors at each locus, association tests included only the typed subset. For the cohort, immune exposure information was limited to CMV serostatus. A later genetic analysis associated a missense DCLRE1C variant with V-gene and J-gene trimming of TCR beta chains, and an independent cohort replicated the association. Correlated functional status among segregating V segments might be attributable to linkage disequilibrium, but an unknown experimental factor could not be ruled out. While some public TCRs were present in many individuals, most TCR sequences turned up only very rarely across donors. At a false discovery rate of 0.05, a later analysis linked roughly 17,000 TCR beta sequences to specific HLA alleles. In a later analysis, HLA-associated TCR beta chains showed more clonal expansion and lower generation probabilities than non-associated chains that were equally common. An earlier analysis of roughly 570 of the donors showed that most TCR beta V segments appeared in productive rearrangements either about 87% or about 30% of the time, which broadly matched IMGT annotations. In both the original and validation cohorts, the classifier was reported to diagnose cytomegalovirus status with high specificity and sensitivity. Some IMGT-functional V segments, including TRBV6-2 and TRBV6-3, could not be distinguished by the 87-base-pair reads and were therefore excluded. In vitro tests confirmed that a few of the cytomegalovirus-associated TCR beta chains recognize cytomegalovirus antigens.

The library was made by the immunoSEQ multiplex PCR assay. A mixture of 60 forward primers for TCR Vbeta segments and 13 reverse primers for TCR Jbeta segments was used in the multiplex PCR. A multiplex PCR assay on genomic DNA amplified the CDR3 region of rearranged TCR beta genes. The amplified TCR beta libraries were sequenced on the Illumina HiSeq System as 87-base-pair reads. The authors' pipeline ran thus. A later analysis counted about 80 million unique TCR beta chains across the 550 to 700 repertoires, and some 11 million of these chains were shared by at least two donors. Raw reads were error-corrected and collapsed into unique sequences by a nearest-neighbor algorithm in which closely related sequences were merged to remove PCR and sequencing errors. To assign V, D and J gene segments, CDR3 sequences were aligned to IMGT reference sequences. For a sequence to be retained, at least a six-nucleotide match to both a V gene segment and a J gene segment was required. A rearrangement was called productive if the CDR3 had no stop codons and remained in frame with V and J, and every other rearrangement was called non-productive. Following IMGT convention, CDR3 was defined as the stretch from the second conserved V-encoded cysteine to the conserved J-encoded phenylalanine. In an earlier analysis of around 570 of the donors, sequences lacking an unambiguous match to a single V gene segment were excluded. An earlier analysis of roughly 590 of the donors called V segments functional above 56.7% productive rearrangements and segregating when the between-donor standard deviation exceeded 5%. A statistical classification framework was built to diagnose cytomegalovirus status from the catalog of TCR beta chain sequences. V and J gene assignment, in a later analysis, came from comparing TCR nucleotide sequences with IMGT/GENE-DB human TR gene sequences. A later analysis assigned CDR3 sequences and most-parsimonious VDJ recombination scenarios with the TCRdist pipeline. In a later analysis, each TCR beta chain was defined by its CDR3 amino acid sequence together with its V-gene family, and reads lacking a unique V-gene family were excluded. In a later analysis, some 600 highly shared, low-generation-probability nucleotide sequences were removed to address suspected cross-contamination and a sequencing artifact. A later analysis calculated a clonal expansion index for each public chain from normalized within-repertoire ranks of inferred template counts. A later analysis computed generation probabilities with a VDJ recombination model fitted to out-of-frame rearrangements, and checked the results against IGoR. In a later analysis, hypergeometric tests were used to score TCR-TCR, TCR-HLA and TCR-CMV co-occurrence, with a repertoire-size bias correction applied to TCR pairs. A later analysis estimated false discovery rates by permuting HLA or CMV assignments 20 times. In a later analysis, co-occurring TCRs were grouped using DBSCAN, and TCRdist sequence similarity was added for clustering within HLA-allele-positive subsets. Repertoires with fewer than 30,000 or more than 120,000 public chains were left out of co-occurrence clustering, as were a few repertoires with anomalous nucleotide sharing. Sourced from immuneACCESS, this table was stored by TCRdb with only in-frame sequences that have V and J called. A share of the clones is absent; for the studies checked, an unresolved V gene accounts for under half, and the remainder has no known explanation. V, J and clone size are taken as reported in that table, and D and trimming were inferred from the DNA itself. This sample is represented by some 110,000 clones; about 69% of them were singletons. Jointly, the top ten make up 1.5% to 2% of the sample.

Remarks on this clone: Its antigen remains undetermined. No much larger clone exists at a distance of one base, and base qualities are not known. The sample has other DNA sequences that encode this CDR3 too.

The cohort consisted of 600 to 750 healthy bone marrow donors. At the time of sampling, every cohort member was nominally healthy, though immune exposures that went unrecorded were likely present. The donor tested CMV seronegative and was one of the 352 seronegative cohort members. A peripheral blood sample was collected from each donor, and TCR beta sequencing was performed on peripheral blood mononuclear cells. Genomic DNA was extracted from the blood cell samples with the Qiagen DNeasy Blood Extraction Kit. As encoded in the germline V gene, CDR1 is SQVTM while CDR2 is ANQGSEA. The CDR3 starts with the cysteine, ends with the phenylalanine, and has 12 residues. The retained sequence is limited to the CDR3, 36 bases, with the frame set at the first base. The V end loses 7 bases and the J end loses 1 base, and a stretch of 10 bases separates them.

The sequence was obtained from a woman aged 18-35 years in good health and CMV-seronegative. The receptor chain draws on TRBV29-1 and TRBJ1-1; a tentative D call is TRBD1 (6 bases match). The sample consisted of PBMCs. Read as DNA, the sequence is TGCAGCGGATACAGGGAGAACACTGAAGCTTTCTTT. It codes for CSGYRENTEAFF.